These 30 T cell receptor beta chains originate from one sample sequenced in a study of blood T cell repertoires in COVID-19. The data were produced by immunoSEQ multiplex PCR, yet TCRdb's version contains in-frame clones alone and is incomplete. This sample has approximately 300,000 clones; roughly 89% occur once, and the top ten carry about 0.8%. The sequenced sample consisted of peripheral blood. The receptors originated from a man aged 30 to 45 with acute or convalescent COVID-19.

The rearrangement uses TRBV6-1 and TRBJ2-7, with TRBD1 as a possible D gene (5 bases). The germline CDR1 and CDR2 sequences are MNHNS and SASEGT. The CDR3 is made up of 12 amino acids. V was trimmed by 3 bases and J by 7 bases, leaving 10 bases between them. The CDR3 sequence is CASSDSQGEQYF. The CDR3 nucleotides read TGTGCCAGCAGTGACAGCCAGGGAGAGCAGTACTTC.

This chain joins TRBV5-4 and TRBJ2-7; 9 nucleotides agree with TRBD2. Trimming removed 1 base from V and 0 bases from J; junction bases left unmatched: 5. Looked up from germline, CDR1 is SGHNT and CDR2 is YYREEE (reference sequence). This CDR3 spans 16 amino acids. The CDR3 DNA follows: TGTGCCAGCAGCTTGAGTGCTAGCGGGGTCTCCTACGAGCAGTACTTC. Protein sequence: CASSLSASGVSYEQYF.

The V and J genes are TRBV30 and TRBJ1-2, with D perhaps TRBD1 (5 bases). This CDR3 contains 14 residues. Germline lookup yields CDR1 GTSNPN and CDR2 SVGIG (reference sequence). V lost 4 bases to trimming and J lost 4 bases, with 16 bases between them. Here the CDR3 reads CAWIRAGSGYGYTF. In nucleotides, the CDR3 is TGTGCCTGGATTCGGGCAGGGTCGGGCTATGGCTACACCTTC.

The chain is built from TRBV7-2 and TRBJ1-1; TRBD1 matches 7 bases. Trimming cost V 5 bases and J 4 bases; bases outside gene matches: 10. This CDR3 has 15 amino acids. Per the germline V gene, CDR1 is SGHTA and CDR2 is FQGNSA. DNA of the CDR3: TGTGCCAGCAGCCCCTACAGGGGAATCGGCACTGAAGCTTTCTTT. Its protein product is CASSPYRGIGTEAFF.

The chain has TRBV10-2 and TRBJ2-1, with 8 bases identical to TRBD2. V lost 7 bases and J lost 4; bases outside the gene matches: 6. Looked up from germline, CDR1 is WSHSY and CDR2 is SAAADI. The CDR3 is made up of 14 amino acids. CDR3 in DNA: TGCGCCAGCAAAGGGTTAGCGGGGTACAATGAGCAGTTCTTC. This codes for CASKGLAGYNEQFF.

The chain recombines TRBV4-1 with TRBJ2-3; 12 positions agree with TRBD2. Unmatched junction bases numbered 3, after V lost 8 bases and J lost 0 bases. CDR1 MGHRA and CDR2 YSYEKL come from the germline V gene. This CDR3 is built from 15 residues. CDR3: CASAGLAGSTDTQYF. CDR3 DNA: TGCGCCAGCGCCGGACTAGCGGGGAGCACAGATACGCAGTATTTT.

This chain joins TRBV4-2 and TRBJ2-7; TRBD2 agrees at 11 bases. The germline CDR1 and CDR2 sequences are LGHNA and YNFKEQ. The V gene end was trimmed by 0 bases and the J gene end by 5 bases; junction bases not matched to a gene: 6. The CDR3 has 16 residues. CDR3 DNA: TGTGCCAGCAGCCAAGATCGACTAGCGGGAAGGAACGAGCAGTACTTC. As protein: CASSQDRLAGRNEQYF.

The V call is TRBV5-1, the J call TRBJ2-2, with 12 nucleotides matching TRBD2. The CDR3 is 15 residues long. After removal of 5 bases from V and 6 bases from J, the junction contained 5 bases not matched to a gene. Germline values: CDR1 SGHRS, CDR2 YFSETQ. The CDR3 region is CASRQTSGSSGELFF. The DNA of the CDR3 is TGCGCCAGCAGACAGACTAGCGGGAGTTCCGGGGAGCTGTTTTTT.

This chain joins TRBV25-1 and TRBJ1-5; D gene uncertain. The V end was cut by 4 bases, the J end by 9 bases, with 16 bases between. Germline loops: CDR1 MGHDK, CDR2 SYGVNS. This CDR3 spans 14 amino acids. CDR3 bases: TGTGCCAGCAGTGTCCGAGACCGAGGTTGGCCCCAGCATTTT. This translates into CASSVRDRGWPQHF.

The V and J genes are TRBV18 and TRBJ2-3; no firm D call. Trimming stripped 3 bases from V and 5 bases from J, with 9 bases between. The CDR3 is made up of 13 amino acids. CDR1 KGHSH and CDR2 LQKENI come from the germline V gene. The DNA of the CDR3 is TGTGCCAGCTCACCTCAAACTCTAGATACGCAGTATTTT. It is translated as CASSPQTLDTQYF. Based on the CDR3 plus reference TRBV18 and TRBJ2-3, the full variable domain is NAGVMQNPRHLVRRRGQEARLRCSPMKGHSHVYWYRQLPEEGLKFMVYLQKENIIDESGMPKERFSAEFPKEGPSILRIQQVVRGDSAAYFCASSPQTLDTQYFGPGTRLTVL.

This clone was seen a few times. The genes are TRBV28 and TRBJ1-6; D ambiguous. The CDR3 covers 16 residues. Looked up from germline, CDR1 is MDHEN and CDR2 is SYDVKM. Trimming cost V 3 bases and J 9 bases, with 18 bases left between them. In DNA form, the CDR3 reads TGTGCCAGCAGTTTGAGCCGCAGGAACACCCTTTCACCCCTCCACTTT. Translating it yields CASSLSRRNTLSPLHF.

The rearrangement links TRBV6-5 to TRBJ1-1; D is unresolved. The germline V gene has CDR1 MNHEY and CDR2 SVGAGI. V was shortened by 2 bases and J by 0 bases, with 7 bases between the two germline ends. This CDR3 contains 14 residues. CDR3 nucleotide sequence: TGTGCCAGCAGTTACGATGCGTTGAACACTGAAGCTTTCTTT. This translates into CASSYDALNTEAFF.

V gene TRBV2 combines with J gene TRBJ1-5; 7 bases line up with TRBD1. The CDR3 is made up of 14 amino acids. The junction had 8 bases not matched to a gene; V was cut back by 10 bases and J by 2 bases. Germline V gene lookup returns CDR1 SNHLY and CDR2 FYNNEI. CDR3 sequence (DNA): TGTGCCATACGGACAGGAGGGGGCAATCAGCCCCAGCATTTT. It yields the protein CAIRTGGGNQPQHF.

The genes are TRBV2 and TRBJ1-5; TRBD1 might be the D (6 bases). Trimming left V 4 bases short and J 7 bases short, with 14 bases between. This CDR3 is 14 amino acids long. Germline CDR1 and CDR2: SNHLY and FYNNEI. CDR3 DNA sequence: TGTGCCAGCAGTGTTCCCAGGGGTGGACAGCCCCAGCATTTT. This codes for CASSVPRGGQPQHF.

This clone turned up a few times. V usage is TRBV9 and J usage is TRBJ1-3, with D unclear. Per the germline V gene, CDR1 is SGDLS and CDR2 is YYNGEE. Between the trimmed V and J ends, which lost 0 bases and 0 bases, there was a span of 7 bases. CDR3 size: 15 residues. CDR3 region: CASSVATGSGNTIYF. Written as DNA, the CDR3 is TGTGCCAGCAGCGTAGCCACCGGCTCTGGAAACACCATATATTTT.

This clone was counted once. The V gene is TRBV7-2, the J gene TRBJ1-4, with D possibly TRBD1 on 5 matching bases. V was shortened by 5 bases and J by 3 bases, with 13 bases between the two germline ends. The CDR3 contains 15 residues. Per the germline V gene, CDR1 is SGHTA and CDR2 is FQGNSA. The CDR3 sequence: CASSTRTTANEKLFF. The CDR3 nucleotides read TGTGCCAGCAGCACTCGGACAACGGCTAATGAAAAACTGTTTTTT.

The chain couples TRBV19 to TRBJ2-5; D possibly corresponds to TRBD2 (6 bases). V lost 5 bases, J lost 4 bases, and 14 bases lay in between. The CDR3 has 14 residues. Germline values: CDR1 LNHDA, CDR2 SQIVND (reference sequence). The CDR3 sequence: CASSSHTSRETQYF. CDR3 nucleotides: TGTGCCAGTAGTTCACATACTAGCCGAGAGACCCAGTACTTC.

This clone is a singleton in its sample. The chain employs TRBV6-5 and TRBJ2-1, with TRBD1 as a possible D gene (8 bases). The germline V and J ends were trimmed by 9 bases and 4 bases, with 13 bases remaining between them. The CDR3 contains 13 residues. The V gene's germline CDR1 is MNHEY and CDR2 SVGAGI. CDR3 bases: TGTGCCAGTACAGGGGGGGCGTACAATGAGCAGTTCTTC. Amino acids: CASTGGAYNEQFF.

In this sample, this clone turned up a few times. This chain connects TRBV19 to TRBJ1-6, with D perhaps TRBD1 (6 bases). CDR1 is LNHDA and CDR2 is SQIVND in the germline V gene (reference sequence). The V and J ends lost 3 bases and 8 bases respectively, with 17 bases between them. This CDR3 contains 16 residues. The CDR3 bases are TGTGCCAGTAGTATGCGAGACTCCAAGGGGGATTCACCCCTCCACTTT. Translation gives CASSMRDSKGDSPLHF.

The V call is TRBV28, the J call TRBJ2-2; D might be TRBD2 (5 bases). V was pared by 1 base and J by 4 bases, with 10 bases between. The CDR3 sequence is 15 residues long. The germline gives CDR1 MDHEN, CDR2 SYDVKM. The CDR3 DNA is TGTGCCAGCAGTTTATCGGGGTTTAGCACCGGGGAGCTGTTTTTT. Protein: CASSLSGFSTGELFF.

The V gene is TRBV18, the J gene TRBJ1-1; TRBD1 matches 8 bases. The V gene's germline CDR1 is KGHSH and CDR2 LQKENI. This CDR3 spans 13 amino acids. The trim removed 5 bases at V and 5 bases at J, leaving 4 bases unmatched. The CDR3 reads CASSTGGGTEAFF. The CDR3 coding sequence is TGTGCCAGCTCAACAGGGGGAGGAACTGAAGCTTTCTTT. The variable domain in full, completed from reference TRBV18 and TRBJ1-1, reads NAGVMQNPRHLVRRRGQEARLRCSPMKGHSHVYWYRQLPEEGLKFMVYLQKENIIDESGMPKERFSAEFPKEGPSILRIQQVVRGDSAAYFCASSTGGGTEAFFGQGTRLTVV.

This chain joins TRBV6-5 and TRBJ1-1; maybe TRBD1 (6 bases). Trimming removed 7 bases from V and 7 bases from J, with 10 bases in between. This CDR3 is built from 11 residues. Germline V gives CDR1 MNHEY, CDR2 SVGAGI. The CDR3 sequence: CASTNRVEAFF. As DNA, the CDR3 is TGTGCCAGCACCAACAGGGTTGAAGCTTTCTTT.

This chain joins TRBV3-1 (or the pseudogene TRBV3-2) and TRBJ1-3, with 9 bases that match TRBD1. Germline CDR1 is LGHDT and CDR2 is YNNKEL (reference sequence). The V segment lost 5 bases and the J segment 2 bases; nucleotides outside the gene matches: 7. This CDR3 comprises 16 residues. In DNA, the CDR3 is TGTGCCAGCAGCTGGGGACAGGGATGGGCTGGAAACACCATATATTTT. This sequence encodes CASSWGQGWAGNTIYF.

The V call is TRBV5-1, the J call TRBJ1-1; TRBD1 matches 8 bases. This CDR3 has 16 amino acids. V lost 3 bases and J lost 3; bases outside the gene matches: 10. Germline CDR1 and CDR2: SGHRS and YFSETQ. The CDR3 protein is CASSSDRGGYYTEAFF. The CDR3 DNA is TGCGCCAGCAGCTCCGACAGGGGAGGATATTACACTGAAGCTTTCTTT.

The chain employs TRBV5-4 and TRBJ1-6; no clear D gene. The CDR3 sequence is 16 residues long. The germline V gene encodes CDR1 SGHNT and CDR2 YYREEE (reference sequence). V was shortened by 1 base and J by 5 bases, with 13 bases between the two germline ends. The CDR3 DNA reads TGTGCCAGCAGCTTGTTTCCGGGGTCTGATAATTCACCCCTCCACTTT. Translating gives CASSLFPGSDNSPLHF. Filled out from reference TRBV5-4 and TRBJ1-6, the complete variable domain reads ETGVTQSPTHLIKTRGQQVTLRCSSQSGHNTVSWYQQALGQGPQFIFQYYREEENGRGNFPPRFSGLQFPNYSSELNVNALELDDSALYLCASSLFPGSDNSPLHFGNGTRLTVT.

The genes are TRBV6-5 and TRBJ2-1; 7 bases are shared with TRBD1. This CDR3 is built from 16 residues. Germline assignment: CDR1 MNHEY and CDR2 SVGAGI. The V and J ends lost 2 bases and 3 bases, in that order; junction bases with no gene match: 7. The CDR3 spells CASSYTGVPNYNEQFF. The CDR3 bases are TGTGCCAGCAGTTACACAGGGGTCCCAAACTACAATGAGCAGTTCTTC.

The chain is built from TRBV28 and TRBJ2-7; D perhaps matches TRBD2 (5 bases). V lost 6 bases, J lost 2 bases, and 23 bases lay in between. CDR1 and CDR2 from the germline V gene are MDHEN and SYDVKM. The CDR3 runs to 17 residues. The CDR3 DNA reads as TGTGCCAGCAGCCATGCCGATTACCTAGGAGGCCCCTACGAGCAGTACTTC. It codes for CASSHADYLGGPYEQYF.

CDR3 region: CASRGLRDLYGYTF. The CDR3 DNA follows: TGTGCCAGTAGGGGACTGCGAGATTTATATGGCTACACCTTC. The chain carries TRBV19 and TRBJ1-2; a weak D match, TRBD1 (5 bases). The ends were cut back, 6 bases at V and 5 bases at J, with 16 bases in the middle. Germline CDR1 LNHDA, CDR2 SQIVND (reference sequence). The CDR3 extends over 14 amino acids.

The V gene is TRBV5-4, the J gene TRBJ2-5, with D possibly TRBD1 on 5 matching bases. This CDR3 contains 18 residues. The germline CDR1 and CDR2 sequences are SGHNT and YYREEE (reference sequence). With 2 bases removed from V and 2 bases from J, the gap between germline ends came to 22 bases. The CDR3 sequence: CASSFRASPAAWQETQYF. CDR3 DNA: TGTGCCAGCAGCTTCAGGGCCAGCCCTGCTGCGTGGCAAGAGACCCAGTACTTC.

The J gene is TRBJ1-1, the V gene TRBV7-3; the match to TRBD1 covers 10 bases. The V and J ends lost 5 bases and 3 bases, in that order; junction bases with no gene match: 6. Germline CDR1 SGHTA, CDR2 FQGTGA. The CDR3 contains 15 residues. CDR3 bases: TGTGCCAGCAGCCCCGGGACAGGGGCGTACACTGAAGCTTTCTTT. The encoded protein is CASSPGTGAYTEAFF.